A selection of T cell receptor beta chains follows, all from one sample in a study of OX40 agonist ivuxolimab in advanced cancers. Profiling relied on immunoSEQ multiplex PCR, and the TCRdb table lists in-frame clones only, not all of them. The repertoire holds tens of thousands of clones, with roughly nine tenths as singletons. The sequencing used CD4+ or CD8+ T cells sorted from blood, collected in a trial of the OX40 agonist ivuxolimab. The receptors stem from an adult with an advanced solid tumor such as melanoma, head and neck, liver or kidney cancer. The CDR3 runs from the conserved cysteine through the conserved F or W. D genes are given only for firm matches. For some rows the clone size is stated as once, few or many, or as a class when expanded; others skip it.

v_gene,j_gene,abundance,d_gene,CDR3nt,CDR3aa
TRBV7-3,TRBJ2-1,NA,NA,TGTGCCAGCAGCTTAACAGGTGCCACCTACAATGAGCAGTTCTTC,CASSLTGATYNEQFF
TRBV7-9,TRBJ2-1,NA,TRBD2,TGTGCCAGCAGCTTAGCTTTAGCGGGAGTCTATGAGCAGTTCTTC,CASSLALAGVYEQFF
TRBV19,TRBJ2-1,NA,NA,TGTGCCAGTAGTGACAGGTACAATGAGCAGTTCTTC,CASSDRYNEQFF
TRBV11-2,TRBJ2-7,NA,NA,TGTGCCAGCAGCTTAGCCGGGACCTCCTACGAGCAGTACTTC,CASSLAGTSYEQYF
TRBV28,TRBJ2-1,NA,TRBD2,TGTGCCAGCAGTAAAGGACTAGCGGGAGGGGGTGAGCAGTTCTTC,CASSKGLAGGGEQFF
TRBV7-3,TRBJ2-3,NA,NA,TGTGCCAGCAGCGCCGGGACTGGGGGTACGCAGTATTTT,CASSAGTGGTQYF
TRBV29-1,TRBJ2-1,NA,NA,TGCAGCTGGGCCCTAGCGCATCAACCCAATGAGCAGTTCTTC,CSWALAHQPNEQFF
TRBV21-1,TRBJ2-1,NA,NA,TGTGCCAGCAGCAATAGACTAGCGGGGCAGCAGTTCTTC,CASSNRLAGQQFF
TRBV13,TRBJ2-1,NA,NA,TGTGCCAGCAGCAATGGGAGTTCCTACAATGAGCAGTTCTTC,CASSNGSSYNEQFF
TRBV14,TRBJ1-2,NA,NA,TGTGCCAGCAGCCCCCATTACGTGGGGCGGGTCTATGGCTACACCTTC,CASSPHYVGRVYGYTF
TRBV19,TRBJ2-3,NA,NA,TGTGCCACCAGGGACTTTTCCACAGATACGCAGTATTTT,CATRDFSTDTQYF
TRBV5-1,TRBJ1-1,NA,TRBD1,TGCGCCAGCAGCTTGGGCAGGGGGCAGGGAGCTTTCTTT,CASSLGRGQGAFF
TRBV9,TRBJ2-1,few,NA,TGTGCCAGCAGCGTAGGATCGGGACTCAATGAGCAGTTCTTC,CASSVGSGLNEQFF
TRBV7-9,TRBJ2-7,NA,TRBD1,TGTGCCAGCAGCAGCCGGGACAGGTACGAGCAGTACTTC,CASSSRDRYEQYF
TRBV19,TRBJ2-6,NA,NA,TGTGCCAGTAGCGGGGGCTCTGGGGCCAACGTCCTGACTTTC,CASSGGSGANVLTF
TRBV6-5,TRBJ2-7,NA,NA,TGTGCCAGCAGTTGGGCCGAGGCCTACGAGCAGTACTTC,CASSWAEAYEQYF
TRBV7-2,TRBJ2-2,once,NA,TGTGCCAGCAGCTTAGCCCACAACACCGGGGAGCTGTTTTTT,CASSLAHNTGELFF
TRBV7-2,TRBJ2-3,few,TRBD2,TGTGCCAGCAGCCTCGACCGACTAGCGGAAATTAGCACAGATACGCAGTATTTT,CASSLDRLAEISTDTQYF
TRBV28,TRBJ1-5,NA,TRBD1,TGTGCCAGCAGCACCGGCGGACAGGGCGCCCAGCCCCAGCATTTT,CASSTGGQGAQPQHF
TRBV27,TRBJ2-3,NA,TRBD1,TGTGCCAGCAGTTTCGGACAGGGTCCAGATACGCAGTATTTT,CASSFGQGPDTQYF
TRBV21-1,TRBJ2-7,NA,NA,TGTGCCAGCAGCAAACCGTATTTGCGGGGGGACGACGAGCAGTACTTC,CASSKPYLRGDDEQYF
TRBV7-8,TRBJ2-7,medium-sized,TRBD1,TGTGCCAGCAGCCGGACAGGGCTGCACGAGCAGTACTTC,CASSRTGLHEQYF
TRBV11-2,TRBJ2-3,few,NA,TGTGCCAGCAGCTTCACGACAGATACGCAGTATTTT,CASSFTTDTQYF
TRBV5-1,TRBJ2-2,NA,NA,TGCGCCAGCAGCTACGCCGGGGAGCTGTTTTTT,CASSYAGELFF
TRBV13,TRBJ2-3,NA,NA,TGTGCCAGCAGCTTATTCCCCGCAGATACGCAGTATTTT,CASSLFPADTQYF
TRBV4-3,TRBJ2-5,NA,NA,TGCGCCAGCAGCCCCCAGCCGGGGCGCCTGGAGACCCAGTACTTC,CASSPQPGRLETQYF
TRBV6-6,TRBJ2-7,NA,NA,TGTGCCAGCATCGGGGACTCCGACTACGAGCAGTACTTC,CASIGDSDYEQYF
TRBV2,TRBJ2-1,NA,TRBD2,TGTGCCAGTCCTAGCGGGAGAGTCGGGAACAATGAGCAGTTCTTC,CASPSGRVGNNEQFF
TRBV7-3,TRBJ2-4,NA,TRBD2,TGTGCCAGCAGCCCGACGCGGGGGGCCAAAAACATTCAGTACTTC,CASSPTRGAKNIQYF
TRBV28,TRBJ2-7,NA,NA,TGTGCCACAAAATCCTACGAGCAGTACTTC,CATKSYEQYF
TRBV7-3,TRBJ2-1,NA,NA,TGTGCCAGCAGCTCAAAACAGGGTAGGGCCCCCTACAATGAGCAGTTCTTC,CASSSKQGRAPYNEQFF
TRBV27,TRBJ2-3,NA,NA,TGTGCCAGCGCCGTGATCGCAGGTAGCACAGATACGCAGTATTTT,CASAVIAGSTDTQYF
TRBV7-9,TRBJ2-7,NA,TRBD2,TGTGCCAGCAGCTTAGTCGGGACTAGCGGCCCCTACGAGCAGTACTTC,CASSLVGTSGPYEQYF
TRBV15,TRBJ2-1,NA,NA,TGTGCCACCAGCATTGACAAAGGGCCCAATGGACGGTTCTTC,CATSIDKGPNGRFF
TRBV7-2,TRBJ2-3,NA,TRBD2,TGTGCCAGCAGCCCGGGACTAGACTTGACAGATACGCAGTATTTT,CASSPGLDLTDTQYF
TRBV4-3,TRBJ1-1,many,NA,TGCGCCAGCAGCCAAGATGGAGGGCTTGAAGCTTTCTTT,CASSQDGGLEAFF
TRBV7-8,TRBJ2-7,NA,NA,TGTGCCAGCAGCTTAGGCGCTCACACCTCCTACGAGCAGTACTTC,CASSLGAHTSYEQYF
TRBV29-1,TRBJ2-1,NA,TRBD2,TGCAGCGTTGGTCCGGGACTAGCACCGGATGAGCAGTTCTTC,CSVGPGLAPDEQFF
TRBV9,TRBJ1-2,NA,TRBD1,TGTGCCAGCAGTCAGGGGGGGACTGGCTACACCTTC,CASSQGGTGYTF
TRBV4-2,TRBJ2-7,NA,NA,TGTGCCAGCAGCCAAGATGAGTACTTCTCCTACGAGCAGTACTTC,CASSQDEYFSYEQYF
TRBV19,TRBJ2-5,few,NA,TGTGCCAGTAGTATCATGGCAGGAGGGGAGACCCAGTACTTC,CASSIMAGGETQYF